Below, 23 T cell receptor beta chains from the same sample are listed, as sequenced in a study of blood T cell repertoires in COVID-19. Assay: immunoSEQ multiplex PCR; the TCRdb copy retains only in-frame clones and omits some. This table holds some 150,000 clones, roughly 80% found once. Material for sequencing was peripheral blood. The source of these receptors is a human donor with acute or convalescent COVID-19. The donor label of this sample is uncertain.

The rearrangement uses TRBV5-1 and TRBJ2-3, with D maybe TRBD2 (5 bases). Between the trimmed V and J ends, which lost 3 bases and 5 bases, there was a span of 10 bases. The CDR3 spans 13 residues. CDR1 and CDR2 from the germline V gene are SGHRS and YFSETQ. CDR3 nucleotides: TGCGCCAGCAGCTCCCGCCGGGGAGATACGCAGTATTTT. It translates to CASSSRRGDTQYF.

V usage is TRBV14 and J usage is TRBJ1-1; 8 nucleotides line up with TRBD1. The ends lost 4 bases at V and 4 bases at J; junction bases unmatched: 8. The V gene's germline CDR1 is SGHDN and CDR2 FVKESK. The CDR3 contains 15 residues. CDR3 region: CASSPSGGPRTEAFF. As DNA, the CDR3 is TGTGCCAGCAGCCCCTCAGGGGGCCCACGCACTGAAGCTTTCTTT.

The chain links TRBV7-9 to TRBJ2-7; D gene ambiguous. The CDR3 spans 13 residues. Germline V gene lookup returns CDR1 SEHNR and CDR2 FQNEAQ (reference sequence). Trimming stripped 0 bases from V and 7 bases from J, with 10 bases between. This chain's CDR3 is CASSLALAREQYF. The CDR3 nucleotides read TGTGCCAGCAGCTTAGCGTTGGCGAGGGAGCAGTACTTC.

The chain links TRBV12-3 or TRBV12-4 to TRBJ1-2; 12 bases match TRBD1. CDR3 length equals 13 residues. The ends lost 6 bases at V and 7 bases at J; junction bases unmatched: 3. CDR3 bases: TGTGCCAGCAGGGGGACAGGGGGCTTTGGCTACACCTTC. Translated, it gives CASRGTGGFGYTF.

The table lists this clone with a few counts. V gene TRBV19 combines with J gene TRBJ1-2; D might be TRBD1 (5 bases). Germline assignment: CDR1 LNHDA and CDR2 SQIVND (reference sequence). V was pared by 7 bases and J by 0 bases, with 15 bases between. The CDR3 is made up of 15 amino acids. CDR3 region: CASTLGGSTNYGYTF. CDR3 sequence (DNA): TGTGCCAGTACCCTCGGGGGGTCTACTAACTATGGCTACACCTTC.

The genes are TRBV7-7 and TRBJ1-5; 7 bases agree with TRBD1. There are 18 residues in the CDR3. Germline values: CDR1 SSHAT, CDR2 FNYEAQ (reference sequence). J was trimmed by 2 bases and V by 4 bases; bases with no gene match: 14. The CDR3 coding sequence is TGTGCCAGCAGCTATTGGACAGGAGCGGTTGGTGGCAATCAGCCCCAGCATTTT. Its translation: CASSYWTGAVGGNQPQHF. The complete variable domain, with remaining parts taken from reference TRBV7-7 and TRBJ1-5, reads GAGVSQSPRYKVTKRGQDVTLRCDPISSHATLYWYQQALGQGPEFLTYFNYEAQPDKSGLPSDRFSAERPEGSISTLTIQRTEQRDSAMYRCASSYWTGAVGGNQPQHFGDGTRLSIL.

The chain has TRBV27 and TRBJ1-2; unclear D gene. Germline V lookup: CDR1 MNHEY, CDR2 SMNVEV (reference sequence). CDR3 length: 14 amino acids. Trimming removed 5 bases from V and 7 bases from J, with 17 bases in between. CDR3: CASSTRGGMPGYTF. CDR3 in DNA: TGTGCCAGCAGTACCCGCGGCGGAATGCCTGGCTACACCTTC.

This clone was seen only a few times. The chain combines TRBV30 with TRBJ1-3; possibly TRBD1 for D (5 bases). V was shortened by 2 bases and J by 4 bases, with 15 bases between the two germline ends. This CDR3 has 15 residues. Per the germline V gene, CDR1 is GTSNPN and CDR2 is SVGIG (reference sequence). CDR3 bases: TGTGCCTGGAGTACCCCCGGGGGATCAGGAAACACCATATATTTT. It yields the protein CAWSTPGGSGNTIYF.

This rearrangement joins TRBV4-2 to TRBJ1-4; the match to TRBD1 covers 9 bases. V lost 3 bases and J lost 6; bases outside the gene matches: 8. This CDR3 has 16 amino acids. Per germline, CDR1 LGHNA and CDR2 YNFKEQ. CDR3 sequence (DNA): TGTGCCAGCAGCCAGCAGAGACAGGGGGGCGATGAAAAACTGTTTTTT. Its protein product is CASSQQRQGGDEKLFF.

The CDR3 protein is CAISEGLSSGANVLTF. The CDR3 region has the DNA TGTGCCATCAGTGAGGGGCTGAGCTCTGGGGCCAACGTCCTGACTTTC. The genes are TRBV10-3 and TRBJ2-6; D uncertain. The CDR3 length is 16 residues. Trimming left V 2 bases short and J 0 bases short, with 8 bases between. Per germline, CDR1 ENHRY and CDR2 SYGVKD.

The rearrangement uses TRBV5-1 and TRBJ2-3; 8 positions match TRBD2. Trimming removed 4 bases from V and 4 bases from J; junction bases left unmatched: 8. The CDR3 covers 15 residues. CDR1 is SGHRS and CDR2 is YFSETQ in the germline V gene. CDR3: CASSDRGGSADTQYF. The CDR3 nucleotides are TGCGCCAGCAGCGACCGCGGGGGGTCCGCAGATACGCAGTATTTT.

The gene calls are TRBV5-6 and TRBJ1-2; D perhaps matches TRBD1 (5 bases). There are 12 residues in the CDR3. CDR1 is SGHDT, CDR2 YYEEEE, per germline. The germline V and J ends were trimmed by 3 bases and 7 bases, with 10 bases remaining between them. The CDR3 DNA reads TGTGCCAGCAGCTCTAAGGGGTCTGGCTACACCTTC. Translating gives CASSSKGSGYTF.

The CDR3 DNA is TGCGCCAGCAGCTTGGGGGTCGTCGGACAGCGAGGAGAGACCCAGTACTTC. Translated: CASSLGVVGQRGETQYF. J is TRBJ2-5 and V is TRBV5-1, with D maybe TRBD1 (6 bases). The V gene's germline CDR1 is SGHRS and CDR2 YFSETQ. The CDR3 has 17 residues. Trimming removed 0 bases from V and 4 bases from J, with 19 bases in between.

This CDR3 reads CASSPRQGDTEAFF. DNA of the CDR3: TGTGCCAGCAGCCCGAGACAGGGGGACACTGAAGCTTTCTTT. The chain combines TRBV9 with TRBJ1-1, with 9 bases matching TRBD1. Germline V gene sequence: CDR1 SGDLS, CDR2 YYNGEE. The length of the CDR3 is 14 residues. With V trimmed by 4 bases and J by 3 bases, 4 bases remained unmatched.

This chain links TRBV5-1 with TRBJ1-5; D is uncertain. Between the trimmed V and J ends, which lost 0 bases and 0 bases, there was a span of 7 bases. Germline CDR1 and CDR2: SGHRS and YFSETQ. The CDR3 is 15 amino acids. The CDR3 loop reads CASSLGRYSNQPQHF. The DNA for the CDR3 is TGCGCCAGCAGCTTGGGGAGGTATAGCAATCAGCCCCAGCATTTT. The whole variable domain, filled in from reference TRBV5-1 and TRBJ1-5, reads KAGVTQTPRYLIKTRGQQVTLSCSPISGHRSVSWYQQTPGQGLQFLFEYFSETQRNKGNFPGRFSGRQFSNSRSEMNVSTLELGDSALYLCASSLGRYSNQPQHFGDGTRLSIL.

CDR3 amino acids: CATSDPRRGVNTGELFF. CDR3 nucleotides: TGTGCCACCAGTGATCCCCGGAGGGGTGTAAACACCGGGGAGCTGTTTTTT. The chain has TRBV24-1 and TRBJ2-2; D may be TRBD2 (6 bases). Germline V gene lookup returns CDR1 KGHDR and CDR2 SFDVKD. The V end was cut by 3 bases, the J end by 2 bases, with 15 bases between. This CDR3 has 17 residues.

The gene calls are TRBV5-4 and TRBJ1-2; possible D gene TRBD1, 6 bases. CDR3 length: 15 amino acids. V was cut by 4 bases and J by 2 bases, with 15 bases left in between. CDR1 is SGHNT, CDR2 YYREEE, per germline (reference sequence). The DNA for the CDR3 is TGTGCCAGCAGCCGTCAAGACAGGACCAACTATGGCTACACCTTC. Its protein is CASSRQDRTNYGYTF.

This sequence joins TRBV5-6 and TRBJ2-3, with 10 bases that match TRBD2. Looked up from germline, CDR1 is SGHDT and CDR2 is YYEEEE. V gave up 0 bases and J gave up 4 bases; unmatched junction bases: 5. This CDR3 comprises 16 residues. CDR3 region: CASSLVLAGASDTQYF. CDR3 sequence (DNA): TGTGCCAGCAGCTTGGTCCTAGCGGGAGCGTCAGATACGCAGTATTTT.

The genes are TRBV28 and TRBJ1-2; TRBD1 agrees at 7 bases. The CDR3 is made up of 11 amino acids. Losses at the gene ends were 8 bases for V and 3 bases for J; bases not matched to a gene: 0. CDR1 and CDR2 (germline): MDHEN, SYDVKM. The CDR3 DNA reads TGTGCCAGCGGACAGGACTATGGCTACACCTTC. This codes for CASGQDYGYTF.

This clone was counted a single time. The gene calls are TRBV6-4 and TRBJ2-1, with D possibly matching TRBD2 (5 bases). The CDR3 loop spans 14 amino acids. Trimming stripped 8 bases from V and 4 bases from J, with 15 bases between. Germline assignment: CDR1 MRHNA and CDR2 SNTAGT. Here the CDR3 DNA reads TGTGCCAGCTCCCGGGCAGGAGGATACAATGAGCAGTTCTTC. Translation: CASSRAGGYNEQFF.

This chain links TRBV28 with TRBJ1-5; 7 nucleotides match TRBD1. Germline values: CDR1 MDHEN, CDR2 SYDVKM. V shed 7 bases, J shed 11 bases, and the junction held 11 bases outside the gene matches. The CDR3 spans 13 residues. The CDR3 spells CASIRQGEQAQHF. CDR3 nucleotide sequence: TGTGCCAGCATCCGACAGGGAGAACAGGCCCAGCATTTT.

The chain employs TRBV27 and TRBJ2-1; 10 nucleotides agree with TRBD2. V was clipped by 2 bases and J by 5 bases; unmatched bases: 9. Germline lookup yields CDR1 MNHEY and CDR2 SMNVEV (reference sequence). The CDR3 spans 17 residues. CDR3 DNA: TGTGCCAGCAGTTTACTGCCGGGACTAGCGAGGAACAATGAGCAGTTCTTC. Its protein product is CASSLLPGLARNNEQFF.

The chain couples TRBV6-2 or TRBV6-3 to TRBJ2-6; 7 bases align to TRBD1. With 5 bases clipped from V and 0 bases from J, the junction kept 1 base outside the gene matches. CDR1 is MNHEY and CDR2 is SVGEGT in the germline V gene. This CDR3 is 15 amino acids long. CDR3 loop: CASSRDSSGANVLTF. DNA for the CDR3: TGTGCCAGCAGTAGGGACAGCTCTGGGGCCAACGTCCTGACTTTC.